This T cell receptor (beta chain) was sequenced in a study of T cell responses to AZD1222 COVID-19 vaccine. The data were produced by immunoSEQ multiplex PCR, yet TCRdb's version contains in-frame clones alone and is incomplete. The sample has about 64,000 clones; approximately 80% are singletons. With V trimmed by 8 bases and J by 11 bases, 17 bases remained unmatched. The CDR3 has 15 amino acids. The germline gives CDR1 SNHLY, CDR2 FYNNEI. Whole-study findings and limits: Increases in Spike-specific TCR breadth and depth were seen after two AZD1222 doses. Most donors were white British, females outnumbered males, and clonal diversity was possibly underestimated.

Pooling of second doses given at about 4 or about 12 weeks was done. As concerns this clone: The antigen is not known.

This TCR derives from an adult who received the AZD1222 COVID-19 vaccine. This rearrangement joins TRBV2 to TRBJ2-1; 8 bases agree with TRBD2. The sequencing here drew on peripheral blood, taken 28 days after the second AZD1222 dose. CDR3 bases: TGTGCCAGCCGGTTATCCAGCGGGGGTACTGGAAAGCAGTTCTTC. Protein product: CASRLSSGGTGKQFF. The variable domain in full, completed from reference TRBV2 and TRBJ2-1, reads EPEVTQTPSHQVTQMGQEVILRCVPISNHLYFYWYRQILGQKVEFLVSFYNNEISEKSEIFDDQFSVERPDGSNFTLKIRSTKLEDSAMYFCASRLSSGGTGKQFFGPGTRLTVL.